This T cell receptor (beta chain) was documented in a study of OX40 agonist ivuxolimab in advanced cancers. General observations from the study: At 0.1 to 3.0 mg/kg and by week 6, clonal expansion occurred in CD4+ and CD8+ blood T cells.

Worth noting for this clone: Its antigen is undetermined.

Assay: immunoSEQ multiplex PCR; the TCRdb copy retains only in-frame clones and omits some. The sample lists about 34,000 clones, roughly 80% seen once, with approximately 9.9% in the top ten. Trimming took 4 bases from V and 7 from J; bases not matched to a gene: 12. The germline V gene has CDR1 SQVTM and CDR2 ANQGSEA. CDR3 length equals 15 residues. This chain uses TRBV29-1 with TRBJ1-5; TRBD1 agrees at 8 bases. The sequencing used CD4+ or CD8+ T cells sorted from blood, collected in a trial of the OX40 agonist ivuxolimab. The clonotype comes from an adult with an advanced solid tumor such as melanoma, head and neck, liver or kidney cancer. The CDR3 loop reads CSVVLGQGISQPQHF. The CDR3 nucleotides read TGCAGCGTTGTGTTAGGACAGGGAATTTCCCAGCCCCAGCATTTT.